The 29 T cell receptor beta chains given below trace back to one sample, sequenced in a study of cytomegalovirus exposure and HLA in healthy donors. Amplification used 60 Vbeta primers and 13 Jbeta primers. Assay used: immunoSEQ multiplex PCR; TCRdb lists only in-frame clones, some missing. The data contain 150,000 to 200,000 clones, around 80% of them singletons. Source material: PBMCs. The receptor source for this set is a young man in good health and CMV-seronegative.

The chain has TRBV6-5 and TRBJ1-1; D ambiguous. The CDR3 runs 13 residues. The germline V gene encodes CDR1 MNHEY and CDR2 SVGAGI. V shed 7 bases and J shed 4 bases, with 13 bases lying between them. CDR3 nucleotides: TGTGCCAGCACGTCGGGGAGGCGCACTGAAGCTTTCTTT. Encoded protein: CASTSGRRTEAFF.

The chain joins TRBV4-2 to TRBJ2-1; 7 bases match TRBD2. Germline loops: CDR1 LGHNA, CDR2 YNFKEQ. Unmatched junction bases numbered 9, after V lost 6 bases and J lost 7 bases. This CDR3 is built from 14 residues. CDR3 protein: CASSRAGEGNEQFF. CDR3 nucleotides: TGTGCCAGCAGTCGGGCGGGAGAGGGGAATGAGCAGTTCTTC.

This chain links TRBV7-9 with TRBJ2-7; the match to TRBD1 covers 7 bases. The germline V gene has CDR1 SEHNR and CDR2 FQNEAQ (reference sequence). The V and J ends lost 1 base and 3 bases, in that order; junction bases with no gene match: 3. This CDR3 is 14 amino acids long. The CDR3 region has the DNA TGTGCCAGCAGCTTAGGTGGGACAGTCTACGAGCAGTACTTC. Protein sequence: CASSLGGTVYEQYF.

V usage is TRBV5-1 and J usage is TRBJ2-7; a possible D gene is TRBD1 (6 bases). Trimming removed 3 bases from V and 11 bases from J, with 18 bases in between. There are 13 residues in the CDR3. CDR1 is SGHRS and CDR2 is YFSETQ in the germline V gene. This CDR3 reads CASSSRGPRPKYF. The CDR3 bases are TGCGCCAGCAGCTCCAGGGGACCACGACCAAAGTACTTC.

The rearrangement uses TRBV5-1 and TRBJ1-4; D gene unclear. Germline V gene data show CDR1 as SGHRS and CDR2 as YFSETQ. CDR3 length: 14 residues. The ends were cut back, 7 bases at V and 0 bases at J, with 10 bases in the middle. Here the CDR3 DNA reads TGCGCCAGCTCTGCGGGCACAACTAATGAAAAACTGTTTTTT. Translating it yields CASSAGTTNEKLFF.

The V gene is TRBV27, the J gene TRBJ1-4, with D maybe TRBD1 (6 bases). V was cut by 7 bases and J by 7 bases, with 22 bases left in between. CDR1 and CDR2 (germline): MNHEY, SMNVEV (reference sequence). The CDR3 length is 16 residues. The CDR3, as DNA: TGTGCCAGCAAGACAGGCCTTAGAGGGTTTACTGAAAAACTGTTTTTT. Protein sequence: CASKTGLRGFTEKLFF.

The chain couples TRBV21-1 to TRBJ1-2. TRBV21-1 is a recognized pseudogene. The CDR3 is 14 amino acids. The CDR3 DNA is TGTGCCAGCAGCAGACCAGATGGGACTCATGGCTACACCTTC. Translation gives CASSRPDGTHGYTF.

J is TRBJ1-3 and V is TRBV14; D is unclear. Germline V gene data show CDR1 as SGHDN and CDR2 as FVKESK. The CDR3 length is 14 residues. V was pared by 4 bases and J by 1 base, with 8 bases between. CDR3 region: CASSLQVSGNTIYF. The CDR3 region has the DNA TGTGCCAGCAGCCTCCAGGTTTCTGGAAACACCATATATTTT. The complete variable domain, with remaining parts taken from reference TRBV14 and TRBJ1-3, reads EAGVTQFPSHSVIEKGQTVTLRCDPISGHDNLYWYRRVMGKEIKFLLHFVKESKQDESGMPNNRFLAERTGGTYSTLKVQPAELEDSGVYFCASSLQVSGNTIYFGEGSWLTVV.

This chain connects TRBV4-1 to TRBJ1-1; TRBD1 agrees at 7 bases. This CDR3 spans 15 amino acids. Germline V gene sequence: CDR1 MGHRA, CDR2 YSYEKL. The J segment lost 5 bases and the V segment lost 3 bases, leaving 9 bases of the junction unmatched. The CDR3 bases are TGCGCCAGCAGCCAGGTACAGGGGAGGTGGACTGAAGCTTTCTTT. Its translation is CASSQVQGRWTEAFF.

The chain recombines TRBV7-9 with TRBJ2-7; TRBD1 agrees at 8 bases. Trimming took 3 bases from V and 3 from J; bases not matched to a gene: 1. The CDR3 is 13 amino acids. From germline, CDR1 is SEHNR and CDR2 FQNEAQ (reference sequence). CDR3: CASSFGTGYEQYF. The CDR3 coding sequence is TGTGCCAGCAGCTTTGGGACAGGCTACGAGCAGTACTTC.

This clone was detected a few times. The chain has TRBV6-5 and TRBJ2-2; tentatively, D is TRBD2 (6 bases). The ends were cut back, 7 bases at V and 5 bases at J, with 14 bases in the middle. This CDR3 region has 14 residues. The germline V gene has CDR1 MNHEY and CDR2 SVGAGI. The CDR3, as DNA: TGTGCCAGCAACCGCGGGGTGGGGACCGGGGAGCTGTTTTTT. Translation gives CASNRGVGTGELFF.

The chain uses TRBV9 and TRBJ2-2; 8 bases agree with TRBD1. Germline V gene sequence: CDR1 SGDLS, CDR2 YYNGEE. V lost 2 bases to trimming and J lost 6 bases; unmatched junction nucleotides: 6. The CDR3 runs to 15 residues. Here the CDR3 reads CASSVAQGVAGELFF. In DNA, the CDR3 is TGTGCCAGCAGCGTTGCACAGGGGGTAGCCGGGGAGCTGTTTTTT. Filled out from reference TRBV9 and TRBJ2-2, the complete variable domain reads DSGVTQTPKHLITATGQRVTLRCSPRSGDLSVYWYQQSLDQGLQFLIQYYNGEERAKGNILERFSAQQFPDLHSELNLSSLELGDSALYFCASSVAQGVAGELFFGEGSRLTVL.

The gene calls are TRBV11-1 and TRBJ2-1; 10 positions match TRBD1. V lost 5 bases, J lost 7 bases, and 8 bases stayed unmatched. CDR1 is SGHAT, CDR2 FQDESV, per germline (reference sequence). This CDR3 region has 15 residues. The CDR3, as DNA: TGTGCCAGCAGCCCGGCCACGGACAGGGGGAATGAGCAGTTCTTC. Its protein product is CASSPATDRGNEQFF.

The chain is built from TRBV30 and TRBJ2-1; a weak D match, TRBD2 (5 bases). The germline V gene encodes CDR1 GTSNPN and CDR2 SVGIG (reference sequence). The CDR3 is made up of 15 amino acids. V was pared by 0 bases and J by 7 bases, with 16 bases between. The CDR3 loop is CAWSVVRAGKNEQFF. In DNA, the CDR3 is TGTGCCTGGAGTGTCGTGAGGGCTGGGAAAAATGAGCAGTTCTTC.

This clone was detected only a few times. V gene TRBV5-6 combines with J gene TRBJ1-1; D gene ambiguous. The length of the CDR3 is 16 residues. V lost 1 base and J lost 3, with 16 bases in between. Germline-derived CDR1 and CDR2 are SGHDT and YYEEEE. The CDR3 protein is CASSLLGAREDTEAFF. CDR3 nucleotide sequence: TGTGCCAGCAGCTTGCTCGGAGCGAGGGAGGACACTGAAGCTTTCTTT.

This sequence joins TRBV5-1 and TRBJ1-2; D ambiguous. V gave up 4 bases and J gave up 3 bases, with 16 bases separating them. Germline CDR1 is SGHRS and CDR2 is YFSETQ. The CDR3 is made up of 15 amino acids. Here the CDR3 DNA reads TGCGCCAGCAGCCCGGGAGGGCAGGTTTACTATGGCTACACCTTC. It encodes CASSPGGQVYYGYTF. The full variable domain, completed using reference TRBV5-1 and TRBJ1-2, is KAGVTQTPRYLIKTRGQQVTLSCSPISGHRSVSWYQQTPGQGLQFLFEYFSETQRNKGNFPGRFSGRQFSNSRSEMNVSTLELGDSALYLCASSPGGQVYYGYTFGSGTRLTVV.

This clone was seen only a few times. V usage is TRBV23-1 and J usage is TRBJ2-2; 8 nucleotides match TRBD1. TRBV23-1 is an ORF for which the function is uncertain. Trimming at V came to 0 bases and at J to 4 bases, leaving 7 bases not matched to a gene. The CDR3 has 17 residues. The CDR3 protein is CASSQSQGQGSTGELFF. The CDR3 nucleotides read TGCGCCAGCAGTCAATCGCAAGGACAGGGATCCACCGGGGAGCTGTTTTTT.

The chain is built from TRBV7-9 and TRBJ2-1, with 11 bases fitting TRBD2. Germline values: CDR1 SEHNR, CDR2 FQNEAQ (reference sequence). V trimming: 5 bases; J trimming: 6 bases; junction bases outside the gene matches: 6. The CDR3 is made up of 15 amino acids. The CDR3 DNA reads TGTGCCAGCAGCCTTAGCGGGAGGGCCGGCAATGAGCAGTTCTTC. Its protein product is CASSLSGRAGNEQFF.

The CDR3 DNA follows: TGTGCCAGCAGCTATTCAGGGGCCGGAAACACCATATATTTT. Translation: CASSYSGAGNTIYF. The chain combines TRBV9 with TRBJ1-3; tentative D call: TRBD1 (6 bases). CDR1 and CDR2 (germline): SGDLS, YYNGEE. Deletions cut 4 bases from V and 4 bases from J, with 12 bases between. This CDR3 spans 14 amino acids.

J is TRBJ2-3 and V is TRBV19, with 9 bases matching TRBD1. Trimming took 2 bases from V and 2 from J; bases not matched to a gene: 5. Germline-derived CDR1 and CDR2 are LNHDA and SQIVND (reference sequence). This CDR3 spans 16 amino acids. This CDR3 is CASSIKTGGITDTQYF. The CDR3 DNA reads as TGTGCCAGTAGTATAAAGACAGGGGGGATCACAGATACGCAGTATTTT.

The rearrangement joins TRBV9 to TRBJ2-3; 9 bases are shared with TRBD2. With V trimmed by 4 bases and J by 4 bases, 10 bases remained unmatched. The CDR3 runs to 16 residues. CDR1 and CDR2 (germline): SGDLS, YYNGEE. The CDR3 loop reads CASSRLAGNVADTQYF. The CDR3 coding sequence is TGTGCCAGCAGCCGGCTAGCGGGGAACGTGGCAGATACGCAGTATTTT.

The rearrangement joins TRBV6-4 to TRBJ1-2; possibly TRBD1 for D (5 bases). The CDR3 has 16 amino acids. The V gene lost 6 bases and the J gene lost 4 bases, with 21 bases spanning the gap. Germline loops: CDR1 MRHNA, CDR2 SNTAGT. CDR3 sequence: CASSENSGLTSYGYTF. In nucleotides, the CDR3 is TGTGCCAGCAGCGAGAATTCGGGACTCACCTCCTATGGCTACACCTTC.

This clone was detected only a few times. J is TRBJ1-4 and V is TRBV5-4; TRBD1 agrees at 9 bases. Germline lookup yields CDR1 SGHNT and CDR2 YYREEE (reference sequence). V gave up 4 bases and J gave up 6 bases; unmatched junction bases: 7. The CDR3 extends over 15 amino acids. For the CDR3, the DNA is TGTGCCAGCAGCCAGGAGACAGGGGGGGATGAAAAACTGTTTTTT. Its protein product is CASSQETGGDEKLFF.

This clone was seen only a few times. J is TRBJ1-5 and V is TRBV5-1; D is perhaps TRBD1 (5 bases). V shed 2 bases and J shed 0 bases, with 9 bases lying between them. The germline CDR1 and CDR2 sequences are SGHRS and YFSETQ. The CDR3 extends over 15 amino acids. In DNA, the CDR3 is TGCGCCAGCAGCTTAGCAGGGAATAGCAATCAGCCCCAGCATTTT. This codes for CASSLAGNSNQPQHF.

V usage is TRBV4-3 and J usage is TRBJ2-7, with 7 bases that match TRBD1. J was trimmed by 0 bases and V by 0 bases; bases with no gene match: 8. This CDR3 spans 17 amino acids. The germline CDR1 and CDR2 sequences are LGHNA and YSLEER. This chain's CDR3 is CASSQDFRTGNSYEQYF. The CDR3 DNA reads TGCGCCAGCAGCCAAGATTTCCGGACAGGCAACTCCTACGAGCAGTACTTC.

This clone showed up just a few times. This CDR3 reads CASSERGIPNYGYTF. In DNA form, the CDR3 reads TGTGCCAGCAGTGAGAGAGGGATTCCTAACTATGGCTACACCTTC. This chain uses TRBV25-1 with TRBJ1-2; D gene uncertain. The V gene lost 3 bases and the J gene lost 0 bases, with 11 bases spanning the gap. Germline loops: CDR1 MGHDK, CDR2 SYGVNS. The CDR3 has 15 amino acids.

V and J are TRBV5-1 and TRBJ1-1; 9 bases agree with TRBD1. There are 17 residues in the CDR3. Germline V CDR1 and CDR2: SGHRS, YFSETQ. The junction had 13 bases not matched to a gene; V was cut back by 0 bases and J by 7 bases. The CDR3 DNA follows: TGCGCCAGCAGCTTGGCATCTTGGAGGGACAGGGACCTTGAAGCTTTCTTT. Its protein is CASSLASWRDRDLEAFF.

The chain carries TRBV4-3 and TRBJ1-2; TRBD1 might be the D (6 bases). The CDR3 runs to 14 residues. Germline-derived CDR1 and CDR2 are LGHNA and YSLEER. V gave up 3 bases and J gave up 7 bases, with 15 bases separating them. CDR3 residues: CASSHLDSPGGYTF. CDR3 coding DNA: TGCGCCAGCAGCCACCTGGACAGTCCTGGTGGCTACACCTTC.

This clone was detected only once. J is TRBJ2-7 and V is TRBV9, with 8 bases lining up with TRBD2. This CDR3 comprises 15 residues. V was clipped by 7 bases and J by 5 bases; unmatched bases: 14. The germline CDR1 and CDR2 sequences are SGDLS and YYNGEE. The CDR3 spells CASPGGAGETNEQYF. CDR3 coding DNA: TGTGCCAGCCCGGGGGGAGCGGGAGAAACGAACGAGCAGTACTTC.